The T cell receptor beta chain under discussion was sequenced for a study of T cell responses to AZD1222 COVID-19 vaccine. Study results and limitations: Reportedly, nearly half of unique spike TCRs recognized epitopes outside B.1.351/B.1.1.7 mutations. Spike was spanned by vaccine-associated CD4 TCRs, which were dominant at 160-218 and 743-854. Baseline serology detected seropositivity in only six AZD1222 recipients.

Sequencing used immunoSEQ multiplex PCR; TCRdb keeps in-frame clones, though not all of them. The data contain approximately 150,000 clones, around nine tenths of them seen just once; the ten biggest clones take up under 5.5%. Note on this clone: Its antigen is unidentified.

The CDR3 sequence is 11 residues long. CDR1 LNHDA and CDR2 SQIVND come from the germline V gene (reference sequence). V lost 5 bases and J lost 7, with 8 bases in between. This TCR came from an adult in good health. The sample here was peripheral blood, taken on day 0 of AZD1222 vaccination. V is TRBV19 and J is TRBJ2-5; D not certain. The CDR3 DNA follows: TGTGCCAGTAGTTTTTCGAGGACCCAGTACTTC. Translating it yields CASSFSRTQYF.